The clone carrying this T cell receptor (beta chain) was seen a handful of times. This sample was taken from a study of T-cell memory formation after mild COVID-19. Study at large: Among the donors, TCR clusters were largely specific to each donor.

Libraries for TCRalpha and TCRbeta carried sample barcodes and unique molecular identifiers via 5'RACE. TCRdb reprocessed the 5' RACE reads with MiXCR, giving one entry per CDR3 protein. The sample yields more than 250,000 distinct CDR3 sequences, around 16% seen once. The CDR3 runs to 14 residues. The germline V and J ends were trimmed by 6 bases and 13 bases, with 24 bases remaining between them. Sample: PBMCs or a T cell subset sorted from them (not recorded which). The V gene is TRBV12-3 or TRBV12-4, the J gene TRBJ2-5; a weak D match, TRBD2 (6 bases). This clonotype originated in a man aged 18 to 30 who had mild COVID-19 (a few samples of this study predate the infection). Cell type and time point are not known. The CDR3 loop is CASSSHPQPAGGYF. The DNA of the CDR3 is TGTGCCAGCAGCTCCCACCCACAACCAGCCGGGGGGTACTTC.